This T cell receptor beta chain was captured by sequencing in a study of shared clonotypes between healthy human individuals. For this clone: Its antigen remains unidentified.

General observations from the study: Estimated richness was generally greater in naive than memory subsets. An anticipated effect of sequencing depth on clonotype sharing among donors was recognized.

V lost 8 bases to trimming and J lost 5 bases; unmatched junction nucleotides: 15. Germline-derived CDR1 and CDR2 are MNHNS and SASEGT. CDR3 length: 15 amino acids. The authors ran the assay at deep level. Produced via immunoSEQ multiplex PCR; TCRdb's table is partial and in-frame only. The top ten hold 0.89% of the sample, which has around 990,000 clones, 70% to 85% seen once. The receptor's source is a man younger than 35 in good health. Some clones in this sample may be carry-over from other donors' samples. The chain couples TRBV6-1 to TRBJ2-7, with 7 bases lining up with TRBD2. The sequenced sample was memory CD4+ T cells from PBMCs. Regarding subset: CD45RA-negative fraction. The CDR3 nucleotides read TGTGCCAGCCTCCGTATGGGGGAGGGTAAAGACGAGCAGTACTTC. This codes for CASLRMGEGKDEQYF.